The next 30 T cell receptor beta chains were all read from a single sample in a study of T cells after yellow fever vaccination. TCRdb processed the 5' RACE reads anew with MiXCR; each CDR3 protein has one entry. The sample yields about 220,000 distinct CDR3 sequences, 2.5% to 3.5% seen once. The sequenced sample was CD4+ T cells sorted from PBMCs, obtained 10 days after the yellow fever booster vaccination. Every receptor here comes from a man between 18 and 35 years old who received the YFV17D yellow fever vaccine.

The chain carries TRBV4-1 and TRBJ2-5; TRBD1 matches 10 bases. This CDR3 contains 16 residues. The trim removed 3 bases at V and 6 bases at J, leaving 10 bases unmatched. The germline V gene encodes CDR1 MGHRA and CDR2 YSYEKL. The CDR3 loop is CASSHHTGTGAKTQYF. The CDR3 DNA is TGCGCCAGCAGCCACCATACCGGGACAGGGGCAAAGACCCAGTACTTC.

The DNA for the CDR3 is TGCGCCAGCAGTGTCCAGGGGGTGTTTTCCACTGAAGCTTTCTTT. It specifies CASSVQGVFSTEAFF. The chain couples TRBV10-2 to TRBJ1-1; TRBD1 agrees at 7 bases. Trimming at V came to 4 bases and at J to 4 bases, leaving 9 bases not matched to a gene. The V gene's germline CDR1 is WSHSY and CDR2 SAAADI. The CDR3 loop spans 15 amino acids.

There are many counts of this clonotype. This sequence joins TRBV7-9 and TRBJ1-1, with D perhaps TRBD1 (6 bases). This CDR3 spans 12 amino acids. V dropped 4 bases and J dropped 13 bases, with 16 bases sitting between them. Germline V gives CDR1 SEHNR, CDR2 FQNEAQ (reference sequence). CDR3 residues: CASSSAGAPVFF. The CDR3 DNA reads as TGTGCCAGCAGCTCAGCAGGGGCCCCGGTTTTCTTT.

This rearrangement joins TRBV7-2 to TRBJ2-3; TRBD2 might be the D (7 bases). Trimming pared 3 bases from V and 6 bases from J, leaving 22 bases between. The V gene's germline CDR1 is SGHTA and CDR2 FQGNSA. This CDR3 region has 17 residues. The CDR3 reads CASSFLSRGAAGDTQYF. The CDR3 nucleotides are TGTGCCAGCAGCTTCCTGTCTCGGGGGGCCGCGGGGGATACGCAGTATTTT.

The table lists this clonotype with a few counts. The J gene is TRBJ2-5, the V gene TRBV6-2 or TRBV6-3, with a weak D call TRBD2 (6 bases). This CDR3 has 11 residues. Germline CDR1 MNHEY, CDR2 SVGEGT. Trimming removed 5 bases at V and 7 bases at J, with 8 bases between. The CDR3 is CASSDGGTQYF. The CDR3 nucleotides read TGTGCCAGCAGTGACGGGGGGACCCAGTACTTC.

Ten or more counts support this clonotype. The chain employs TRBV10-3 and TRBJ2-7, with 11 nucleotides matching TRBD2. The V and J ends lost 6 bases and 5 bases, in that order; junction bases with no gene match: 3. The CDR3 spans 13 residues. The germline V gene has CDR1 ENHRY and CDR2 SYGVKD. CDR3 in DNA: TGTGCCATCAGGGCTAGCGGGGGGCACGAGCAGTACTTC. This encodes CAIRASGGHEQYF.

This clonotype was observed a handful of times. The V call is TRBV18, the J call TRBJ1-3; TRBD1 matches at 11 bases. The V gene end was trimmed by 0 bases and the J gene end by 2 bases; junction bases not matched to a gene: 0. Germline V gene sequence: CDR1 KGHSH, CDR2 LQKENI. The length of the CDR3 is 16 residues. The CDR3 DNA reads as TGTGCCAGCTCACCACCGGGACAGGGGGCTGGAAACACCATATATTTT. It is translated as CASSPPGQGAGNTIYF.

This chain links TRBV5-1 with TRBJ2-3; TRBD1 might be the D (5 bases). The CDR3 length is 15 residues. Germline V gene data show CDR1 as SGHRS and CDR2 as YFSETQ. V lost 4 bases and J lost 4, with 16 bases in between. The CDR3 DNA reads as TGCGCCAGCAGCCAACTGCCCACAGGCTCAGATACGCAGTATTTT. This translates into CASSQLPTGSDTQYF.

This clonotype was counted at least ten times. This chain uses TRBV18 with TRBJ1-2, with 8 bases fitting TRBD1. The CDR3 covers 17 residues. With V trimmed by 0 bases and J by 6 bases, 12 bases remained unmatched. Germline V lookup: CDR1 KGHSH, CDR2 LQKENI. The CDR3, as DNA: TGTGCCAGCTCACCACCCCGGCCTACCTCAGGGGGCGATGGCTACACCTTC. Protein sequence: CASSPPRPTSGGDGYTF.

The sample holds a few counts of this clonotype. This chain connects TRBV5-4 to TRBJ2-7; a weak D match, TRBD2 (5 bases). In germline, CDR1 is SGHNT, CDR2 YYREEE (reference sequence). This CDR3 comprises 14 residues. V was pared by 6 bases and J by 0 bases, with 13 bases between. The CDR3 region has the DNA TGTGCCAGCAAGCGGAATAGCGACTCCTACGAGCAGTACTTC. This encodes CASKRNSDSYEQYF.

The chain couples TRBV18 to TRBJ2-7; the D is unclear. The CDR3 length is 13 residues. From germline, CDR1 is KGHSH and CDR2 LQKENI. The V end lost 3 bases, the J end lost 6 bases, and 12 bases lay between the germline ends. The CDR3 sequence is CASSPVPAGEQYF. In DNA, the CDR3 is TGTGCCAGCTCACCCGTACCGGCAGGCGAGCAGTACTTC.

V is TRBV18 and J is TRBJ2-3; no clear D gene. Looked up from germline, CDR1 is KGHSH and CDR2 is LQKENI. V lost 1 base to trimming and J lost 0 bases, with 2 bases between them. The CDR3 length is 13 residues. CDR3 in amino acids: CASSPQSTDTQYF. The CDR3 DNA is TGTGCCAGCTCACCACAGAGCACAGATACGCAGTATTTT.

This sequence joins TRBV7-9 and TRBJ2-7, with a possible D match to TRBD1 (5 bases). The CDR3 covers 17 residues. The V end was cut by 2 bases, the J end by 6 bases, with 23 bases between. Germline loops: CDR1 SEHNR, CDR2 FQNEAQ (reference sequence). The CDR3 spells CASSLTAIWGDMSEQYF. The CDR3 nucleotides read TGTGCCAGCAGCTTAACGGCCATATGGGGCGACATGTCCGAGCAGTACTTC.

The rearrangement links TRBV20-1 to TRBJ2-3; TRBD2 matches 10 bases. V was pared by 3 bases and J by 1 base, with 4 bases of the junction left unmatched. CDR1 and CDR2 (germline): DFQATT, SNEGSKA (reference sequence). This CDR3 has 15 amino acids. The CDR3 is CSASERGGGTDTQYF. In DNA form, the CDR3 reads TGCAGTGCTAGCGAGCGGGGGGGCGGCACAGATACGCAGTATTTT.

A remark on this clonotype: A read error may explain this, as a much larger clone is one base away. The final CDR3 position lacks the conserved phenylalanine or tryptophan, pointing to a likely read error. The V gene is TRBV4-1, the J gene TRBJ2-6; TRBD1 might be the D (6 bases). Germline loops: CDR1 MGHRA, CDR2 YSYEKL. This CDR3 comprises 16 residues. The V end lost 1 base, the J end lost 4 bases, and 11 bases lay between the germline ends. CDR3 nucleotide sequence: TGCGCCAGCAGCCAAGGGACAGCTGCCGGGGCCAACGTCCTGACTCTC. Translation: CASSQGTAAGANVLTL.

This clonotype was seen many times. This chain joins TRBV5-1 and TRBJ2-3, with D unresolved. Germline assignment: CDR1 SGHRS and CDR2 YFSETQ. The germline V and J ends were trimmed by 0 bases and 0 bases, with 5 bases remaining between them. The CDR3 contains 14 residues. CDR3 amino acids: CASSLETSTDTQYF. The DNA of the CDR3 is TGCGCCAGCAGCTTGGAGACCAGCACAGATACGCAGTATTTT.

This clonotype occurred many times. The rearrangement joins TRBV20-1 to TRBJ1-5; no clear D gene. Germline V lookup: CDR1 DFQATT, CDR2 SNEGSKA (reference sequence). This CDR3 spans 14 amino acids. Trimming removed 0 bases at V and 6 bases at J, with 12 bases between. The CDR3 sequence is CSARDPTSGQPQHF. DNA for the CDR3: TGCAGTGCTAGAGATCCCACGTCAGGTCAGCCCCAGCATTTT.

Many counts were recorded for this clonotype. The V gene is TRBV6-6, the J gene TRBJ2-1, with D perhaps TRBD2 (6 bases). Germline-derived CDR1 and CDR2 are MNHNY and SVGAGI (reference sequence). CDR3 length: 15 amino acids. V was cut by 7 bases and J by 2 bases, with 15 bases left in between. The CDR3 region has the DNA TGTGCCAGCACCCCTGGGGGGTCCACCTACAATGAGCAGTTCTTC. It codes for CASTPGGSTYNEQFF.

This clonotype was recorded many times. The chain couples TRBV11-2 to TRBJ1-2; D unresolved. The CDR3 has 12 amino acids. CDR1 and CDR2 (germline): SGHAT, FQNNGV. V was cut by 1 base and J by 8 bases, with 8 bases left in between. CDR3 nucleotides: TGTGCCAGCAGCTTAGCCCTCGCGGGCTACACCTTC. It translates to CASSLALAGYTF.

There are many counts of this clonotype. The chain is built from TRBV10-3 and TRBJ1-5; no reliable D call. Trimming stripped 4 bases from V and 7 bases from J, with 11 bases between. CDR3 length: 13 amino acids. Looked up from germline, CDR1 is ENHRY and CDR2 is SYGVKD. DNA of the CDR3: TGTGCCATCAGTGTAAGAGAGGACCAGCCCCAGCATTTT. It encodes CAISVREDQPQHF.

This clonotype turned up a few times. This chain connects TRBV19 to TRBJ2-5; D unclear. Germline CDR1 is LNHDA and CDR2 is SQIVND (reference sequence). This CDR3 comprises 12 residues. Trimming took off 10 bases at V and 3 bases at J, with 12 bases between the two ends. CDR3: CATNDREETQYF. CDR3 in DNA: TGTGCCACCAACGATAGAGAAGAGACCCAGTACTTC.

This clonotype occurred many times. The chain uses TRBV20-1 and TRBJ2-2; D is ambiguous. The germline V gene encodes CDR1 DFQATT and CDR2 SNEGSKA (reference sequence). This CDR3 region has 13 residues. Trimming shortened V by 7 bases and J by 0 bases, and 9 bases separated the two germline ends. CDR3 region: CSVSGPNTGELFF. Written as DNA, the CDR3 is TGCAGTGTTTCGGGTCCGAACACCGGGGAGCTGTTTTTT.

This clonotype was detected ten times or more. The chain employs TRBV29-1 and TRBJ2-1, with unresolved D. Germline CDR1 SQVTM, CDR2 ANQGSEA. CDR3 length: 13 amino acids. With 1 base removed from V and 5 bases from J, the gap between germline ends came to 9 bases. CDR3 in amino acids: CSVEGGGDNEQFF. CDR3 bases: TGCAGCGTTGAAGGTGGTGGAGACAATGAGCAGTTCTTC.

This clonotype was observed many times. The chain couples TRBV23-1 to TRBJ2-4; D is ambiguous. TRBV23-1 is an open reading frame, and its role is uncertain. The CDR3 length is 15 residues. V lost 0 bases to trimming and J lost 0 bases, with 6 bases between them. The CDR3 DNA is TGCGCCAGCAGTCAATCGTGCGGAGCCAAAAACATTCAGTACTTC. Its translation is CASSQSCGAKNIQYF.

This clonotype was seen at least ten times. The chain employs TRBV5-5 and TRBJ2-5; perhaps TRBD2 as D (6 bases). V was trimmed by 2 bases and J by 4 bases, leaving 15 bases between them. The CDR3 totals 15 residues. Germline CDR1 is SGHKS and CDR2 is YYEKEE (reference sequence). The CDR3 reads CASSFPLAGRETQYF. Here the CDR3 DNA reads TGTGCCAGCAGCTTCCCCTTGGCGGGGCGAGAGACCCAGTACTTC.

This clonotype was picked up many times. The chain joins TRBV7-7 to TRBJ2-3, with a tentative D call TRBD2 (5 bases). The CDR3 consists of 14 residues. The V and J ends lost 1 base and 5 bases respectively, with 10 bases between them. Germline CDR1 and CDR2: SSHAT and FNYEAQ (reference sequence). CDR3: CASSLGLAGDTQYF. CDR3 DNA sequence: TGTGCCAGCAGCTTAGGTCTAGCCGGAGATACGCAGTATTTT.

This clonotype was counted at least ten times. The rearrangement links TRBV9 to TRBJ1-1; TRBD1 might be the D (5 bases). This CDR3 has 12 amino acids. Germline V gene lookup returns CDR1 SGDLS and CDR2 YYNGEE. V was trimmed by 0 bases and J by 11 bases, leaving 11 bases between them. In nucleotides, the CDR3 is TGTGCCAGCAGCGTAGTTGGGGGGAACGCTTTCTTT. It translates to CASSVVGGNAFF.

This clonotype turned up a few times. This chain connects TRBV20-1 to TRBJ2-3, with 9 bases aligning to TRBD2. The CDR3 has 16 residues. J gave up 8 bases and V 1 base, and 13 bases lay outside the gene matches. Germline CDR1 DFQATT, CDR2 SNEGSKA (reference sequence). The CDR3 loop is CSARGVSGGPSSTQYF. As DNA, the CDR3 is TGCAGTGCTAGAGGAGTAAGCGGGGGGCCCAGCTCTACGCAGTATTTT.

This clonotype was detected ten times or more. CDR3 sequence reads: CASSLIGNTEAFF. The CDR3 nucleotides are TGTGCCAGCAGCTTAATAGGGAACACTGAAGCTTTCTTT. The chain joins TRBV7-8 to TRBJ1-1, with D uncertain. Trimming stripped 2 bases from V and 1 base from J, with 5 bases between. The CDR3 contains 13 residues. Germline V gene data show CDR1 as SGHVS and CDR2 as FQNEAQ. Based on the CDR3 plus reference TRBV7-8 and TRBJ1-1, the full variable domain is GAGVSQSPRYKVAKRGQDVALRCDPISGHVSLFWYQQALGQGPEFLTYFQNEAQLDKSGLPSDRFFAERPEGSVSTLKIQRTQQEDSAVYLCASSLIGNTEAFFGQGTRLTVV.

The CDR3 sequence: CATSAGTSVTYEQYF. The CDR3 DNA reads TGTGCCACCAGCGCCGGGACTAGCGTTACCTACGAGCAGTACTTC. This rearrangement joins TRBV15 to TRBJ2-7; 10 bases fit TRBD2. Germline CDR1 reads LNHNV; CDR2 reads YYDKDF (reference sequence). Trimming removed 5 bases from V and 2 bases from J; junction bases left unmatched: 6. This CDR3 is built from 15 residues.